This T cell receptor beta chain was obtained from a study of cytomegalovirus exposure and HLA in healthy donors. Study findings and constraints: Diagnosis of cytomegalovirus status made by the classifier reportedly showed high specificity and sensitivity.

This PCR relied on a set of 60 Vbeta primers and 13 Jbeta primers. Clones were read by immunoSEQ multiplex PCR, and TCRdb kept only the in-frame ones, dropping some. The sample consists of around 120,000 clones, 80% of them appearing once. Germline CDR1 is SGHRS and CDR2 is YFSETQ. This CDR3 is 14 amino acids long. The V end lost 3 bases, the J end lost 3 bases, and 12 bases lay between the germline ends. Concerning this clone: Its antigen is undetermined.

The TCR sequence derives from a female donor in good health and CMV-seropositive. The J gene is TRBJ1-1, the V gene TRBV5-1, with D possibly being TRBD1 (5 bases). What was sequenced was PBMCs. The CDR3 here is CASSSTVGDTEAFF. CDR3 in DNA: TGCGCCAGCAGCTCGACAGTTGGGGACACTGAAGCTTTCTTT.